These 19 T cell receptor beta chains were sequenced from one sample in a study of identical twins. TCRdb ran MiXCR on the 5' RACE reads and lists one entry per CDR3 protein. The sample lists 420,000 or so distinct CDR3 sequences; approximately 17% were seen once. Input material: naive T cells sorted from blood. The receptors stem from a middle-aged man in good health.

This chain connects TRBV24-1 to TRBJ2-3; 8 bases match TRBD2. The germline V gene encodes CDR1 KGHDR and CDR2 SFDVKD. The CDR3 runs 22 residues. Losses at the gene ends were 10 bases for V and 3 bases for J; bases not matched to a gene: 32. CDR3 DNA sequence: TGTGCCACGACAAATGAAGGGATGCGGCCCTCCCTAGCGGGCGAGAGGACAGATACGCAGTATTTT. It is translated as CATTNEGMRPSLAGERTDTQYF.

This clonotype turned up a few times. The chain is built from TRBV28 and TRBJ1-3, with TRBD1 identical over 7 bases. In germline, CDR1 is MDHEN, CDR2 SYDVKM. The CDR3 runs 16 residues. Trimming took 5 bases from V and 0 from J; bases not matched to a gene: 7. The CDR3 protein is CASSPPTGSSGNTIYF. CDR3 DNA sequence: TGTGCCAGCAGTCCCCCGACAGGGAGCTCTGGAAACACCATATATTTT.

The sample holds many counts of this clonotype. The chain has TRBV28 and TRBJ1-2; maybe TRBD1 (6 bases). Trimming took 5 bases from V and 0 from J, leaving 16 bases between them. This CDR3 comprises 16 residues. CDR1 and CDR2 (germline): MDHEN, SYDVKM. CDR3 DNA: TGTGCCAGCAGTCCGGGACATCGGATAACTAACTATGGCTACACCTTC. As protein: CASSPGHRITNYGYTF.

The chain joins TRBV5-4 to TRBJ2-3; possible D gene TRBD2, 6 bases. The ends were cut back, 5 bases at V and 7 bases at J, with 20 bases in the middle. This CDR3 is built from 15 residues. Germline CDR1 reads SGHNT; CDR2 reads YYREEE (reference sequence). The CDR3 spells CASRLGGGNSNTQYF. The CDR3 nucleotides read TGTGCCAGCAGGCTGGGAGGCGGCAACTCGAATACGCAGTATTTT.

Only a few counts were recorded for this clonotype. The rearrangement links TRBV7-9 to TRBJ1-2; 9 bases fit TRBD1. The CDR3 contains 13 residues. V was clipped by 4 bases and J by 8 bases; unmatched bases: 5. CDR1 and CDR2 from the germline V gene are SEHNR and FQNEAQ (reference sequence). Here the CDR3 reads CASSWTGVDGYTF. The CDR3 region has the DNA TGTGCCAGCAGCTGGACAGGGGTTGACGGCTACACCTTC.

The chain employs TRBV7-6 and TRBJ2-6, with D unresolved. The CDR3 extends over 19 amino acids. CDR1 is SGHVS, CDR2 FNYEAQ, per germline. Deletions cut 5 bases from V and 0 bases from J, with 20 bases between. The CDR3 region has the DNA TGTGCCAGCAGCACCCCCCCGCAAGGTTGGGGCTCTGGGGCCAACGTCCTGACTTTC. Translated: CASSTPPQGWGSGANVLTF.

This clonotype was observed a handful of times. V and J are TRBV25-1 and TRBJ2-1; D gene ambiguous. The germline CDR1 and CDR2 sequences are MGHDK and SYGVNS. Trimming removed 5 bases at V and 9 bases at J, with 14 bases between. The CDR3 extends over 13 amino acids. CDR3 sequence (DNA): TGTGCCAGCAGTAACACTGTGGGCGGTGAGCAGTTCTTC. Encoded protein: CASSNTVGGEQFF.

This clonotype has only a few counts. This CDR3 reads CASSSSGKINNEQFF. The CDR3 DNA sequence: TGTGCCAGCAGCTCTAGCGGGAAAATAAACAATGAGCAGTTCTTC. The rearrangement links TRBV7-8 to TRBJ2-1; TRBD2 matches at 9 bases. Germline lookup yields CDR1 SGHVS and CDR2 FQNEAQ. The CDR3 sequence is 15 residues long. Losses at the gene ends were 4 bases for V and 5 bases for J; bases not matched to a gene: 6.

This clonotype was observed a handful of times. This sequence joins TRBV11-1 and TRBJ2-3, with TRBD2 matching 10 bases. The CDR3 totals 18 residues. V gave up 2 bases and J gave up 6 bases; unmatched junction bases: 14. CDR1 and CDR2 from the germline V gene are SGHAT and FQDESV (reference sequence). CDR3 bases: TGTGCCAGCAGCTTATTGCCCCGGAGCGGGAGGGCCCTGGATACGCAGTATTTT. Amino acids: CASSLLPRSGRALDTQYF.

The rearrangement links TRBV20-1 to TRBJ1-6, with 8 bases aligning to TRBD1. The CDR3 is made up of 17 amino acids. V shed 0 bases, J shed 6 bases, and the junction held 10 bases outside the gene matches. CDR1 is DFQATT and CDR2 is SNEGSKA in the germline V gene (reference sequence). CDR3 sequence (DNA): TGCAGTGCTAGAGATTATATGCAGGGGGCTAGTAATTCACCCCTCCACTTT. Protein product: CSARDYMQGASNSPLHF.

The J gene is TRBJ2-7, the V gene TRBV15; perhaps TRBD2 as D (6 bases). The CDR3 totals 15 residues. Trimming stripped 3 bases from V and 2 bases from J, with 14 bases between. Germline-derived CDR1 and CDR2 are LNHNV and YYDKDF (reference sequence). DNA of the CDR3: TGTGCCACCAGCAGCCTTAGCGGAGCCACCTACGAGCAGTACTTC. It specifies CATSSLSGATYEQYF.

This clonotype was counted only a few times. This sequence joins TRBV25-1 and TRBJ1-4, with D maybe TRBD1 (6 bases). The CDR3 spans 17 residues. Germline V gives CDR1 MGHDK, CDR2 SYGVNS. V shed 2 bases and J shed 0 bases, with 13 bases lying between them. Here the CDR3 reads CASSEGIAGATNEKLFF. The CDR3 DNA follows: TGTGCCAGCAGTGAAGGGATCGCAGGGGCAACTAATGAAAAACTGTTTTTT.

In this sample, this clonotype turned up many times. The genes are TRBV6-5 and TRBJ2-7; a possible D gene is TRBD2 (6 bases). Germline CDR1 and CDR2: MNHEY and SVGAGI. The CDR3 totals 12 residues. The germline V and J ends were trimmed by 6 bases and 12 bases, with 18 bases remaining between them. In nucleotides, the CDR3 is TGTGCCAGCAGGGTCGGGACGGGGGTTTTGTACTTC. Translation gives CASRVGTGVLYF.

This clonotype has at least ten counts. The J gene is TRBJ2-1, the V gene TRBV4-3, with D possibly being TRBD1 (5 bases). Germline CDR1 and CDR2: LGHNA and YSLEER. V gave up 0 bases and J gave up 3 bases, with 12 bases separating them. The CDR3 loop spans 16 amino acids. The CDR3 DNA follows: TGCGCCAGCAGCCAAGATCCGCAGGGTAACTACAATGAGCAGTTCTTC. Translated: CASSQDPQGNYNEQFF.

There are a few counts of this clonotype. J is TRBJ2-3 and V is TRBV28; D possibly corresponds to TRBD1 (5 bases). Germline CDR1 MDHEN, CDR2 SYDVKM. This CDR3 spans 16 amino acids. The V end lost 2 bases, the J end lost 4 bases, and 16 bases lay between the germline ends. The CDR3 DNA is TGTGCCAGCAGTTTAGGGCAGACAGTTAATCCAGATACGCAGTATTTT. Translating gives CASSLGQTVNPDTQYF.

The rearrangement uses TRBV4-2 and TRBJ2-1; possibly TRBD2 for D (6 bases). Per the germline V gene, CDR1 is LGHNA and CDR2 is YNFKEQ. This CDR3 contains 15 residues. V was clipped by 4 bases and J by 4 bases, with 14 bases between them. Here the CDR3 DNA reads TGTGCCAGCAGCCCCGAAGGGGCGGGATACAATGAGCAGTTCTTC. This codes for CASSPEGAGYNEQFF.

This clonotype was counted ten times or more. The chain uses TRBV20-1 and TRBJ2-2; D might be TRBD1 or TRBD2, each matching 6 bases. Germline CDR1 and CDR2: DFQATT and SNEGSKA (reference sequence). V lost 5 bases and J lost 4, with 20 bases in between. The CDR3 runs to 16 residues. The DNA of the CDR3 is TGCAGTGCTCGGCTTGGGGGGCGCATGGGCACCGGGGAGCTGTTTTTT. Protein sequence: CSARLGGRMGTGELFF.

The CDR3 reads CASREQYNEQFF. In DNA, the CDR3 is TGTGCCAGCCGTGAGCAGTACAATGAGCAGTTCTTC. The gene calls are TRBV27 and TRBJ2-1; D not resolved. V dropped 8 bases and J dropped 4 bases, with 9 bases sitting between them. This CDR3 is 12 amino acids long. Germline CDR1 and CDR2: MNHEY and SMNVEV (reference sequence).

This clonotype turned up a few times. The chain couples TRBV15 to TRBJ2-3; TRBD2 aligns across 9 bases. The CDR3 has 16 amino acids. V shed 0 bases and J 3 bases; nucleotides not matched to a gene: 4. Germline loops: CDR1 LNHNV, CDR2 YYDKDF (reference sequence). In DNA, the CDR3 is TGTGCCACCAGCAGAGATCCTAGCGGGGATACAGATACGCAGTATTTT. Its translation: CATSRDPSGDTDTQYF. Full variable domain (rest looked up from reference TRBV15 and TRBJ2-3): DAMVIQNPRYQVTQFGKPVTLSCSQTLNHNVMYWYQQKSSQAPKLLFHYYDKDFNNEADTPDNFQSRRPNTSFCFLDIRSPGLGDTAMYLCATSRDPSGDTDTQYFGPGTRLTVL.